This T cell receptor beta chain came from a study of shared clonotypes between healthy human individuals. Turning to the study itself: Each donor had three CD4 naive, three CD4 memory, two CD8 naive and one CD8 memory plate.

Under the authors' procedure: Filtering differed, since immunoSEQ gave only junction sequences and no quality scores. Clones were read by immunoSEQ multiplex PCR, and TCRdb kept only the in-frame ones, dropping some. V, J and clone size reflect that table, while D and trimming were determined from the DNA. The table shows 2 million to 2.5 million clones, with approximately 93% occurring only once. This clone was seen a few times. All donors qualified as healthy HIV-negative adults and had experienced no recent acute infections or vaccinations. CDR1 and CDR2 (germline): LNHDA, SQIVND (reference sequence). J gave up 4 bases and V 6 bases, and 9 bases lay outside the gene matches. The CDR3 is 15 amino acids.

The TCR comes from a man aged 18 to 30 in good health. Some clones in this sample may be carry-over from other donors' samples. The chain recombines TRBV19 with TRBJ1-1, with 9 positions matching TRBD1. What was sequenced was naive CD4+ T cells from PBMCs. Subset specified: CD45RA+ positively selected. Here the CDR3 DNA reads TGTGCCAGTAGCCCGCCTCGACAGGGGGTCACTGAAGCTTTCTTT. The encoded protein is CASSPPRQGVTEAFF. Variable domain in full (rest from reference TRBV19 and TRBJ1-1): DGGITQSPKYLFRKEGQNVTLSCEQNLNHDAMYWYRQDPGQGLRLIYYSQIVNDFQKGDIAEGYSVSREKKESFPLTVTSAQKNPTAFYLCASSPPRQGVTEAFFGQGTRLTVV.